This T cell receptor (beta chain) is from a study of blood T cells in healthy people across ages. The use of a sample-barcoded 5' primer and a J-beta primer mix characterized a second PCR of roughly 6 to 12 cycles. Each TCR beta cDNA got a 12-nucleotide random molecular identifier. One entry per CDR3 protein, called by TCRdb with MiXCR from the 5' RACE reads. The table records about 760,000 distinct CDR3 sequences, more than 50% of them present only once. This clonotype has ten or more counts. Trimming removed 1 base from V and 0 bases from J, with 18 bases in between. There are 17 residues in the CDR3. Germline assignment: CDR1 DFQATT and CDR2 SNEGSKA (reference sequence).

The chain carries TRBV20-1 and TRBJ1-1; a possible D gene is TRBD1 (5 bases). The sequence was collected from a man in his forties in good health. Sequencing input: blood. CDR3 sequence reads: CSARGGRWVGLNTEAFF. The CDR3 DNA is TGCAGTGCTAGAGGGGGCCGGTGGGTTGGGTTGAACACTGAAGCTTTCTTT.